Following are 18 T cell receptor beta chains from one sample sequenced in a study of beta chain features in type 1 diabetes. TCRB transcripts that were expressed got sequenced, as all of the isolated RNA had been reverse transcribed. Clones were sequenced by immunoSEQ multiplex PCR, and TCRdb holds only the in-frame ones, with some missing. The sample carries 500,000 to 700,000 clones, around 16% recorded once. The sample comprised naive CD4+ T cells from blood. The source of these receptors is a man aged 18 to 29 in good health.

This clone was seen more than once but under ten times. The chain is built from TRBV4-3 and TRBJ1-2; tentatively, D is TRBD1 (5 bases). This CDR3 has 15 amino acids. V was clipped by 2 bases and J by 0 bases, with 10 bases between them. The germline gives CDR1 LGHNA, CDR2 YSLEER. The CDR3 DNA is TGCGCCAGCAGCCAATTGACAGCAGCTAACTATGGCTACACCTTC. This translates into CASSQLTAANYGYTF.

On this clone itself: A junction end diverges from the germline sequence, so it may reflect a read error. The chain joins TRBV7-7 to TRBJ2-3; 7 bases fit TRBD1. This CDR3 comprises 13 residues. Germline V lookup: CDR1 SSHAT, CDR2 FNYEAQ (reference sequence). The CDR3 loop reads CASSLGGWDTQYF. The CDR3 nucleotides read TGTGCTAGCAGCCTAGGGGGCTGGGATACGCAGTATTTT.

This chain uses TRBV4-1 with TRBJ2-7, with D possibly TRBD2 on 5 matching bases. The CDR3 is 12 residues long. The V end was cut by 3 bases, the J end by 7 bases, with 10 bases between. Germline V gene lookup returns CDR1 MGHRA and CDR2 YSYEKL. The CDR3 region is CASSHTSGEQYF. DNA for the CDR3: TGCGCCAGCAGCCACACCTCGGGGGAGCAGTACTTC.

This chain connects TRBV28 to TRBJ2-3, with D unresolved. This CDR3 spans 14 amino acids. The V gene lost 7 bases and the J gene lost 0 bases, with 11 bases spanning the gap. Germline CDR1 MDHEN, CDR2 SYDVKM. The CDR3 nucleotides are TGTGCCAGCACTCTCTCTCCTAGCACAGATACGCAGTATTTT. It translates to CASTLSPSTDTQYF.

The chain combines TRBV11-2 with TRBJ2-1; 10 nucleotides align to TRBD2. V shed 8 bases and J 8 bases; nucleotides not matched to a gene: 9. The germline V gene has CDR1 SGHAT and CDR2 FQNNGV. The CDR3 is 14 amino acids. As DNA, the CDR3 is TGTGCCAGCCGGTACAGCGGGAGGGTGGATGAGCAGTTCTTC. Its protein product is CASRYSGRVDEQFF.

This clone showed up just a few times. The J gene is TRBJ1-1, the V gene TRBV4-3; a weak D match, TRBD1 (5 bases). The CDR3 length is 15 residues. The V gene lost 3 bases and the J gene lost 7 bases, with 18 bases spanning the gap. Per germline, CDR1 LGHNA and CDR2 YSLEER. The CDR3 spells CASSQGVAAQVEAFF. The CDR3 bases are TGCGCCAGCAGCCAGGGGGTGGCAGCCCAAGTTGAAGCTTTCTTT.

This clone appeared a single time. The chain recombines TRBV6-5 with TRBJ1-2; D might be TRBD1 (6 bases). The ends were cut back, 2 bases at V and 8 bases at J, with 18 bases in the middle. This CDR3 is built from 15 residues. The V gene's germline CDR1 is MNHEY and CDR2 SVGAGI. CDR3 DNA sequence: TGTGCCAGCAGTTACCGACAGGAACGGAGGCGGGGCTACACCTTC. The encoded protein is CASSYRQERRRGYTF.

The chain couples TRBV6-7 to TRBJ1-5; D not resolved. TRBV6-7 is an ORF; its function is uncertain. The CDR3 has 14 amino acids. V was clipped by 2 bases and J by 9 bases, with 14 bases between them. This chain's CDR3 is CASSYLAGRTPQHF. DNA for the CDR3: TGTGCCAGCAGTTACCTGGCAGGTCGTACGCCCCAGCATTTT.

This clone was detected only a few times. The rearrangement joins TRBV5-4 to TRBJ2-3; 8 bases are shared with TRBD2. J was trimmed by 10 bases and V by 4 bases; bases with no gene match: 8. Germline CDR1 is SGHNT and CDR2 is YYREEE (reference sequence). The CDR3 contains 13 residues. The CDR3 sequence is CASSPGLVTSQYF. The CDR3 nucleotides read TGTGCCAGCAGCCCGGGACTAGTCACTTCGCAGTATTTT.

This clone was counted a few times. Other DNA sequences in this specimen translate into the identical CDR3. J is TRBJ2-1 and V is TRBV7-2, with TRBD1 as a possible D gene (6 bases). Per the germline V gene, CDR1 is SGHTA and CDR2 is FQGNSA. This CDR3 region has 14 residues. V dropped 1 base and J dropped 4 bases, with 8 bases sitting between them. The CDR3 DNA follows: TGTGCCAGCAGCTTAGGGACAGAATACAATGAGCAGTTCTTC. Amino acid sequence: CASSLGTEYNEQFF.

This chain links TRBV15 with TRBJ2-5, with unresolved D. The length of the CDR3 is 16 residues. Per germline, CDR1 LNHNV and CDR2 YYDKDF (reference sequence). V lost 4 bases and J lost 4, with 19 bases in between. The chain's CDR3 is CATSTPGTSMRETQYF. CDR3 DNA sequence: TGTGCCACCAGCACCCCCGGCACCAGTATGAGAGAGACCCAGTACTTC.

Only a few counts were recorded for this clone. V is TRBV5-4 and J is TRBJ2-1; 8 nucleotides agree with TRBD1. The CDR3 loop spans 15 amino acids. With 4 bases clipped from V and 4 bases from J, the junction kept 7 bases outside the gene matches. Germline V gene sequence: CDR1 SGHNT, CDR2 YYREEE (reference sequence). Here the CDR3 DNA reads TGTGCCAGCAGCACCCCGGGACAGGCTTACAATGAGCAGTTCTTC. Translation gives CASSTPGQAYNEQFF.

Of note for this clone: This same CDR3 is encoded by further DNA sequences in the sample. The chain recombines TRBV9 with TRBJ1-1; possibly TRBD1 for D (5 bases). This CDR3 is 15 amino acids long. The germline V and J ends were trimmed by 4 bases and 1 base, with 14 bases remaining between them. Germline CDR1 reads SGDLS; CDR2 reads YYNGEE. In DNA form, the CDR3 reads TGTGCCAGCAGCCCGAAGATAGACAGGAACACTGAAGCTTTCTTT. Its protein is CASSPKIDRNTEAFF.

This clone was observed a handful of times. This sequence joins TRBV29-1 and TRBJ1-4, with TRBD1 matching 11 bases. The CDR3 consists of 13 residues. CDR1 is SQVTM, CDR2 ANQGSEA, per germline. V gave up 7 bases and J gave up 8 bases; unmatched junction bases: 6. The CDR3 DNA follows: TGCAGCGCCCGCCGGGACAGGGGGGAAAAACTGTTTTTT. Its protein product is CSARRDRGEKLFF.

Note on this clone: Other nucleotide sequences in the sample specify the same CDR3. This chain connects TRBV7-2 to TRBJ1-5; no clear D. Germline CDR1 SGHTA, CDR2 FQGNSA. V lost 1 base and J 4 bases, leaving 5 bases between the germline ends. This CDR3 is 13 amino acids long. The CDR3 sequence is CASSLGWNQPQHF. The CDR3 region has the DNA TGTGCCAGCAGCTTAGGGTGGAATCAGCCCCAGCATTTT.

Remarks on this clone: The sample holds other DNA sequences that translate to the same CDR3. V is TRBV19 and J is TRBJ1-2; D is undetermined. The CDR3 is 12 amino acids. The germline V and J ends were trimmed by 3 bases and 6 bases, with 8 bases remaining between them. Germline V lookup: CDR1 LNHDA, CDR2 SQIVND (reference sequence). The CDR3 loop reads CASSIRGNGYTF. CDR3 in DNA: TGTGCCAGTAGTATTCGGGGAAATGGCTACACCTTC.

A word on this clone: Distinct nucleotide sequences in the sample also encode this CDR3. The chain joins TRBV5-1 to TRBJ2-2, with TRBD2 matching 10 bases. This CDR3 has 16 residues. V lost 0 bases and J lost 2; bases outside the gene matches: 1. CDR1 SGHRS and CDR2 YFSETQ come from the germline V gene. This chain's CDR3 is CASSLGTSGNTGELFF. CDR3 bases: TGCGCCAGCAGCTTGGGGACTAGCGGAAACACCGGGGAGCTGTTTTTT.

This clone has just a few counts. This chain uses TRBV23-1 with TRBJ2-5, with TRBD1 matching over 7 bases. TRBV23-1 is an ORF for which the function is uncertain. Trimming took 9 bases from V and 1 from J; bases not matched to a gene: 8. This CDR3 contains 14 residues. The CDR3 region has the DNA TGCGCCAGTAATACAGGGGACCTCCAAGAGACCCAGTACTTC. Translating gives CASNTGDLQETQYF.